This T cell receptor beta chain stems from a study of shared clonotypes between healthy human individuals. Study findings and constraints: In general, naive subsets displayed greater estimated richness than memory subsets did. Donor clonotype sharing was expected to depend on sequencing depth.

This clone was found a few times. Its antigen is still unknown. Profiled with immunoSEQ multiplex PCR; TCRdb holds only in-frame clones, not every one. The table lists a few million clones, approximately 90% of them singletons. Splitting of CD4+ cells produced CD45RA+ naive and CD45RA-negative memory subsets. The V gene's germline CDR1 is SNHLY and CDR2 FYNNEI. The CDR3 contains 14 residues. V lost 5 bases to trimming and J lost 4 bases, with 14 bases between them. Source material: naive CD4+ T cells from PBMCs. As to subset: CD45RA+ positively selected. The V call is TRBV2, the J call TRBJ1-1; D may be TRBD1 (5 bases). This TCR derives from a man younger than 30 in good health. Some clones in this sample may be carry-over from other donors' samples. The CDR3 nucleotides are TGTGCCAGCAGTTCAACCCCGGGGGGCACTGAAGCTTTCTTT. It yields the protein CASSSTPGGTEAFF.